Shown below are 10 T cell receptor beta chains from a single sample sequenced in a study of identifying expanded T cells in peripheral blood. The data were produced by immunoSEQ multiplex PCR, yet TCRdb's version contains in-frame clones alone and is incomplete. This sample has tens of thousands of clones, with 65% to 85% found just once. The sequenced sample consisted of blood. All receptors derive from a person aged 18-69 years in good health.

This chain's CDR3 is CASSLITGALSGNTIYF. The CDR3 coding sequence is TGCGCCAGCAGCTTGATTACAGGGGCTCTGAGTGGAAACACCATATATTTT. The chain employs TRBV5-1 and TRBJ1-3, with 7 positions matching TRBD1. CDR3 size: 17 residues. The ends lost 1 base at V and 3 bases at J; junction bases unmatched: 10. Germline V gives CDR1 SGHRS, CDR2 YFSETQ.

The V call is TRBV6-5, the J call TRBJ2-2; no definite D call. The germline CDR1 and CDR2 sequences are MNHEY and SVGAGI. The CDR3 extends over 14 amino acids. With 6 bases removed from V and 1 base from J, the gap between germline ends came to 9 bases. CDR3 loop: CASRQDGNTGELFF. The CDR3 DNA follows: TGTGCCAGCAGACAAGACGGGAACACCGGGGAGCTGTTTTTT.

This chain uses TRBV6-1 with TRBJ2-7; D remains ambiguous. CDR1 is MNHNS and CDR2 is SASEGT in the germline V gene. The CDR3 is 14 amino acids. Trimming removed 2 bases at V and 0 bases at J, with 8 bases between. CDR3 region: CASSETRVSYEQYF. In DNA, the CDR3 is TGTGCCAGCAGTGAAACCCGGGTCTCCTACGAGCAGTACTTC.

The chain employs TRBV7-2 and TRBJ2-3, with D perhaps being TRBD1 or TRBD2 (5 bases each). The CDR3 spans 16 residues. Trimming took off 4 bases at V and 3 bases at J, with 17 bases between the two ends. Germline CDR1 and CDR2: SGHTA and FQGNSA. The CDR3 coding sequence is TGTGCCAGCAGCTCCCGAGGGACCGCAGAAACAGATACGCAGTATTTT. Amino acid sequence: CASSSRGTAETDTQYF. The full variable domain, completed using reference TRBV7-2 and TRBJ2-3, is GAGVSQSPSNKVTEKGKDVELRCDPISGHTALYWYRQSLGQGLEFLIYFQGNSAPDKSGLPSDRFSAERTGGSVSTLTIQRTQQEDSAVYLCASSSRGTAETDTQYFGPGTRLTVL.

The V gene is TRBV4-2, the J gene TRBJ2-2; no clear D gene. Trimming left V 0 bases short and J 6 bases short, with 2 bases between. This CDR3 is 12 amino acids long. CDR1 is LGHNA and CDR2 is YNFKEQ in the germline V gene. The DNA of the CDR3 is TGTGCCAGCAGCCAAGAGGCCGGGGAGCTGTTTTTT. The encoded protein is CASSQEAGELFF.

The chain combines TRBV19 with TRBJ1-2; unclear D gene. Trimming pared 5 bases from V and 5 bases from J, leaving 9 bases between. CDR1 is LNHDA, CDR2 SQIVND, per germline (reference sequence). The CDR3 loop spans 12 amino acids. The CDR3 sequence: CASSGTEYGYTF. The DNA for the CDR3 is TGTGCCAGTAGTGGCACGGAGTATGGCTACACCTTC.

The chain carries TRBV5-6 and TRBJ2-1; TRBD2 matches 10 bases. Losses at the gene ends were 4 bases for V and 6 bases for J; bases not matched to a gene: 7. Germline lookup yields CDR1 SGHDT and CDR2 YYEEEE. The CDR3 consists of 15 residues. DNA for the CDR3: TGTGCCAGCAGCAACCTAGCGGGAGTGTTCAATGAGCAGTTCTTC. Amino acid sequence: CASSNLAGVFNEQFF.

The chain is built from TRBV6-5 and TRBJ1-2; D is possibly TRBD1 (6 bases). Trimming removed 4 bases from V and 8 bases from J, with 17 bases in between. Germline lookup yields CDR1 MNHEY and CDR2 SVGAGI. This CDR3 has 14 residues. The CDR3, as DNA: TGTGCCAGCAGTTTACAGGGCGATCTGGGGGGCTACACCTTC. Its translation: CASSLQGDLGGYTF.

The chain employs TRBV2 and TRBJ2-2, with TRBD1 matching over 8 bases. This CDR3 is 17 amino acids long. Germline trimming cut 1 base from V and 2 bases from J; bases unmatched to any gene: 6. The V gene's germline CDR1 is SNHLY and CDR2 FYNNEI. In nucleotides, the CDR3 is TGTGCCAGCAGTGAAGAGTCTGGGACAGGAAACACCGGGGAGCTGTTTTTT. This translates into CASSEESGTGNTGELFF.

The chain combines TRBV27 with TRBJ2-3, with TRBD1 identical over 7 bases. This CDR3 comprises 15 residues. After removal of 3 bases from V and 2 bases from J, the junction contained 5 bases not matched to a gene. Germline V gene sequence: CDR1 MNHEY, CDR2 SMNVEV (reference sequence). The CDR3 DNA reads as TGTGCCAGCAGTTTCCGGACAGGACACACAGATACGCAGTATTTT. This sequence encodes CASSFRTGHTDTQYF.